Listed here are 5 T cell receptor beta chains from one sample, sequenced in a study of PD-1 blockade in classical Hodgkin lymphoma. Measured with immunoSEQ multiplex PCR; TCRdb has only the in-frame clones, and not every one. The sample consists of 72,000 or so clones, approximately 94% of them appearing once. All patients relapsed after autologous stem cell transplantation, and brentuximab vedotin exposure varied. The input for sequencing was peripheral blood mononuclear cells (PBMCs), taken at baseline. These receptors all come from a human donor with classical Hodgkin lymphoma.

The CDR3 DNA is TGTGCCAGCAGCTCCACAGGGGGCGGGGAGACCCAGTACTTC. Translated, it gives CASSSTGGGETQYF. The V call is TRBV9, the J call TRBJ2-5; 9 nucleotides match TRBD1. The CDR3 contains 14 residues. Germline lookup yields CDR1 SGDLS and CDR2 YYNGEE. After removal of 4 bases from V and 5 bases from J, the junction contained 6 bases not matched to a gene.

This rearrangement joins TRBV21-1 to TRBJ2-5; TRBD2, the table's D call, lacks a check against the DNA. TRBV21-1 corresponds to a pseudogene. The CDR3 runs to 18 residues. CDR3 loop: CASSKGGLAGGHQKTQYF. The CDR3 nucleotides are TGTGCCAGCAGCAAAGGCGGACTAGCGGGAGGGCATCAGAAGACCCAGTACTTC.

The genes are TRBV30 and TRBJ1-1; D is undetermined. The CDR3 is made up of 14 amino acids. The V gene's germline CDR1 is GTSNPN and CDR2 SVGIG (reference sequence). V lost 4 bases and J lost 1, with 13 bases in between. DNA for the CDR3: TGTGCCTGGACCCGGGAAAGGCAGAACACTGAAGCTTTCTTT. Translating gives CAWTRERQNTEAFF.

The chain has TRBV5-1 and TRBJ1-2, with unresolved D. The length of the CDR3 is 13 residues. The ends were cut back, 1 base at V and 1 base at J, with 5 bases in the middle. Germline values: CDR1 SGHRS, CDR2 YFSETQ. CDR3 coding DNA: TGCGCCAGCAGCTTGAGGCGTAACTATGGCTACACCTTC. It translates to CASSLRRNYGYTF.

In DNA, the CDR3 is TGTGCTAGTGGTTCGAGGCCCAATCTTCTGCGGGCCCCGACAGGGGGATCGGACTATGGCTACACCTTC. It encodes CASGSRPNLLRAPTGGSDYGYTF. The chain uses TRBV12-5 and TRBJ1-2; TRBD1 aligns across 9 bases. The V segment lost 4 bases and the J segment 3 bases; nucleotides outside the gene matches: 30. Per the germline V gene, CDR1 is LGHNT and CDR2 is FRNRAP. CDR3 length: 23 residues.